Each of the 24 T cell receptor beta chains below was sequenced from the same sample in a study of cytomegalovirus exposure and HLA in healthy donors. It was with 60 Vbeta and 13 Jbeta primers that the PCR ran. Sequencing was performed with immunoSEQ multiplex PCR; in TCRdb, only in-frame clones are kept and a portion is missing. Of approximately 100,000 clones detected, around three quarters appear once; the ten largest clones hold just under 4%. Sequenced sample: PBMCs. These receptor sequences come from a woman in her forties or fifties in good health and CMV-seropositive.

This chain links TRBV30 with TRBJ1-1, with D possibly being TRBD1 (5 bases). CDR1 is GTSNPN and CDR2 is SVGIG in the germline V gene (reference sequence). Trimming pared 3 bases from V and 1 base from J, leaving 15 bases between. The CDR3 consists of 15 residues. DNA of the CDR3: TGTGCCTGGAGCCGGAGCAGGGCGGAGAACACTGAAGCTTTCTTT. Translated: CAWSRSRAENTEAFF.

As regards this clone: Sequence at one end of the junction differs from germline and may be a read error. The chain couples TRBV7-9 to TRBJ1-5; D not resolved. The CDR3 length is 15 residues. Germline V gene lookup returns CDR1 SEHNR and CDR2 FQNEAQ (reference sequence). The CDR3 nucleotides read TGTTCCAGCAGCTTAGCGGGGAGGGATAATCAGCCCCAGCATTTT. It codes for CSSSLAGRDNQPQHF. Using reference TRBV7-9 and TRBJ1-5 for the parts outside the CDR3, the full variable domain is DTGVSQNPRHKITKRGQNVTFRCDPISEHNRLYWYRQTLGQGPEFLTYFQNEAQLEKSRLLSDRFSAERPKGSFSTLEIQRTEQGDSAMYLCSSSLAGRDNQPQHFGDGTRLSIL.

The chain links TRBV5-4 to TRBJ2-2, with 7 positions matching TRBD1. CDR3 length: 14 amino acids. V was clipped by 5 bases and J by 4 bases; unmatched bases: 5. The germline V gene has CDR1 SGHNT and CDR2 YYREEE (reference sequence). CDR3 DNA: TGTGCCAGCAGATTCCGGGACAGCACCGGGGAGCTGTTTTTT. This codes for CASRFRDSTGELFF. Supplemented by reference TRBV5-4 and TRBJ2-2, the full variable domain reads ETGVTQSPTHLIKTRGQQVTLRCSSQSGHNTVSWYQQALGQGPQFIFQYYREEENGRGNFPPRFSGLQFPNYSSELNVNALELDDSALYLCASRFRDSTGELFFGEGSRLTVL.

Here the CDR3 DNA reads TGTGCCAGCAGTCCCGGTGTCTCTGGAAACACCATATATTTT. Protein product: CASSPGVSGNTIYF. The chain combines TRBV5-5 with TRBJ1-3; D unclear. CDR1 SGHKS and CDR2 YYEKEE come from the germline V gene (reference sequence). The CDR3 runs to 14 residues. Trimming cost V 5 bases and J 0 bases, with 9 bases left between them.

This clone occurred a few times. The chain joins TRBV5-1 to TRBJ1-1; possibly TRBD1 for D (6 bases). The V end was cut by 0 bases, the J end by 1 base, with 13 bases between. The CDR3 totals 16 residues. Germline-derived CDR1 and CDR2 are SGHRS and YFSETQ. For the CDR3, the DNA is TGCGCCAGCAGCTTGGTCGCAGGGGCGGCGAACACTGAAGCTTTCTTT. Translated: CASSLVAGAANTEAFF.

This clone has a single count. CDR3 DNA sequence: TGTGCCAGCAGGCCGCAGGGGATTGGGAACACTGAAGCTTTCTTT. The encoded protein is CASRPQGIGNTEAFF. The genes are TRBV11-2 and TRBJ1-1; tentatively, D is TRBD1 (6 bases). The V and J ends lost 6 bases and 1 base respectively, with 15 bases between them. Germline assignment: CDR1 SGHAT and CDR2 FQNNGV. The CDR3 has 15 amino acids.

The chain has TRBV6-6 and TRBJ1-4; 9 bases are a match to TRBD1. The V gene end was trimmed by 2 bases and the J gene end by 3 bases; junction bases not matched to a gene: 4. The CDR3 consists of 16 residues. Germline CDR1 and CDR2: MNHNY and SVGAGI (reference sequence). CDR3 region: CASSYGTGFANEKLFF. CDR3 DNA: TGTGCCAGCAGTTACGGGACAGGGTTTGCTAATGAAAAACTGTTTTTT.

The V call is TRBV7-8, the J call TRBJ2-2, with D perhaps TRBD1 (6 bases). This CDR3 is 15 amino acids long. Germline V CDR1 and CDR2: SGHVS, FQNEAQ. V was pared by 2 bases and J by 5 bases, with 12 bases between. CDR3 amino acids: CASSLMGHSTGELFF. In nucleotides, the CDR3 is TGTGCCAGCAGCTTAATGGGACACAGTACCGGGGAGCTGTTTTTT.

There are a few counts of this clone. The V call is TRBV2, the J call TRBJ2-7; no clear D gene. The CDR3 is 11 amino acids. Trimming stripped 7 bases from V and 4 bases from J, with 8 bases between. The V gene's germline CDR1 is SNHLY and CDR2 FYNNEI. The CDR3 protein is CASTRIYEQYF. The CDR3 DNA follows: TGTGCCAGCACTAGAATTTACGAGCAGTACTTC.

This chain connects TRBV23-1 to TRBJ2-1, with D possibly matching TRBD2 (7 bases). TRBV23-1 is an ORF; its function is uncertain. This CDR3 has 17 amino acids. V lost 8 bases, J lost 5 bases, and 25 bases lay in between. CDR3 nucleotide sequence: TGCGCCAGCGTCTCAAAAGGGGGGGACGGCACACACAATGAGCAGTTCTTC. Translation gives CASVSKGGDGTHNEQFF.

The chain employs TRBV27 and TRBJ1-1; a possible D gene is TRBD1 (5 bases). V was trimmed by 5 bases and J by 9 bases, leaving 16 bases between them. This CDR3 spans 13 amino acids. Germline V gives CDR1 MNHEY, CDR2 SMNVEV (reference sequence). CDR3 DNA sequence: TGTGCCAGCAGTGACGGGGGGTTCGGGAAAGCTTTCTTT. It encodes CASSDGGFGKAFF.

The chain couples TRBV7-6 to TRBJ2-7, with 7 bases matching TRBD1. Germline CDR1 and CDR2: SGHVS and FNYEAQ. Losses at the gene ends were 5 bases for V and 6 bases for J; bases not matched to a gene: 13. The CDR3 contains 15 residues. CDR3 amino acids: CASSPRTGSEAEQYF. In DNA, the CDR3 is TGTGCCAGCAGCCCTCGGACAGGTTCAGAGGCCGAGCAGTACTTC.

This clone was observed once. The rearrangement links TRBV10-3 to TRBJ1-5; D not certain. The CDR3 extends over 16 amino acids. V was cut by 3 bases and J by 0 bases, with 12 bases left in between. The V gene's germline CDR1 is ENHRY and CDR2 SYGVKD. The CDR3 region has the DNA TGTGCCATCAGTGAAATGGCCTTAAGTAGCAATCAGCCCCAGCATTTT. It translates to CAISEMALSSNQPQHF.

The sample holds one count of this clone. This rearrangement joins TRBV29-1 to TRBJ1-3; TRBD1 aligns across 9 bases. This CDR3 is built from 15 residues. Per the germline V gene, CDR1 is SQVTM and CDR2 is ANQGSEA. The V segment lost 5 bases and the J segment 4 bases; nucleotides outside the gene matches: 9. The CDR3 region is CSVKGTGSTGNTIYF. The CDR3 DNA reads TGCAGCGTTAAGGGGACAGGGAGCACCGGAAACACCATATATTTT.

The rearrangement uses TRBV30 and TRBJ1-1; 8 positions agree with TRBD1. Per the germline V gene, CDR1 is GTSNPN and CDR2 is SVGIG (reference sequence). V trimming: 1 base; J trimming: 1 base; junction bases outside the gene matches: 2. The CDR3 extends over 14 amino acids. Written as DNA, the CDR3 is TGTGCCTGGAGTGATGGGACAGGGAACACTGAAGCTTTCTTT. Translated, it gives CAWSDGTGNTEAFF.

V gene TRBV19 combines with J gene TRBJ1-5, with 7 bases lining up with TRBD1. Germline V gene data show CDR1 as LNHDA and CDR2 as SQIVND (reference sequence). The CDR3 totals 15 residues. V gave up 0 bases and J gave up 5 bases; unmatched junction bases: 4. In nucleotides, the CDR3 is TGTGCCAGTAGTATAGATGGCACAGGGGATCAGCCCCAGCATTTT. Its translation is CASSIDGTGDQPQHF.

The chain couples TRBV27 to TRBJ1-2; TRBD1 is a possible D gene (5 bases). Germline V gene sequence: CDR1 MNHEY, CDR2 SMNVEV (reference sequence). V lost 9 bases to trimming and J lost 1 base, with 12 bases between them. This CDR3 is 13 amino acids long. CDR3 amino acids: CASGGGRNYGYTF. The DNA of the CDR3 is TGTGCCAGTGGGGGAGGGCGTAACTATGGCTACACCTTC.

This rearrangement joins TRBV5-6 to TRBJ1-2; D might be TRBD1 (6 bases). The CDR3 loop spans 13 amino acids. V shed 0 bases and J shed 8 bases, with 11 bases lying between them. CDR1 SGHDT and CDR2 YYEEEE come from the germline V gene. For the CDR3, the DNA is TGTGCCAGCAGCTTGGGGCGACAGGAGGGCTACACCTTC. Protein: CASSLGRQEGYTF.

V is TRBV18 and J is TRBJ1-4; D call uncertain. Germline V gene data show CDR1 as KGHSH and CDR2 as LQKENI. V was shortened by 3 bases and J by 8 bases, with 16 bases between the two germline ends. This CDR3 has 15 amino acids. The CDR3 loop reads CASSPKQQTQEKLFF. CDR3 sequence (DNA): TGTGCCAGCTCACCTAAACAGCAAACACAAGAAAAACTGTTTTTT.

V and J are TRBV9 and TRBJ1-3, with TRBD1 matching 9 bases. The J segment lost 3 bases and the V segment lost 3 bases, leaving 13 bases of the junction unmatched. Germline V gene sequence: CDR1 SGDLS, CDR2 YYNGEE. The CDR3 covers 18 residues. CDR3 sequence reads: CASSAHATGGQGGNTIYF. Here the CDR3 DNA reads TGTGCCAGCAGCGCCCACGCTACTGGGGGACAGGGTGGAAACACCATATATTTT.

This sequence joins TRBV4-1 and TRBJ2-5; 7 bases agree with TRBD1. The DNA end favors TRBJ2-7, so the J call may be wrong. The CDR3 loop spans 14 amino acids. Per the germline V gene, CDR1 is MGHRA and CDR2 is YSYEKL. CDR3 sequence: CASSQGQGTYEQYF. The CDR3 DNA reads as TGCGCCAGCAGCCAAGGACAGGGCACTTACGAGCAGTACTTC.

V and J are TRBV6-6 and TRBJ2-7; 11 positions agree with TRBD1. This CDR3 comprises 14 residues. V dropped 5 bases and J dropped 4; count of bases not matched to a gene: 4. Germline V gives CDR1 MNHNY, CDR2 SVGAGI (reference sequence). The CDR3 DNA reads TGTGCCAGCAGTACCGGGACAGGGGGGTACGAGCAGTACTTC. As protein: CASSTGTGGYEQYF.

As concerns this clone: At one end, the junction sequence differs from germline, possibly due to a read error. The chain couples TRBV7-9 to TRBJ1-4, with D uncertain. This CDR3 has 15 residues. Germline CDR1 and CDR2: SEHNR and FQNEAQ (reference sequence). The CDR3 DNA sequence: TGTTCCAGCAGCTCGGCCGGGAGGACTAATGAAAAACTGTTTTTT. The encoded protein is CSSSSAGRTNEKLFF.

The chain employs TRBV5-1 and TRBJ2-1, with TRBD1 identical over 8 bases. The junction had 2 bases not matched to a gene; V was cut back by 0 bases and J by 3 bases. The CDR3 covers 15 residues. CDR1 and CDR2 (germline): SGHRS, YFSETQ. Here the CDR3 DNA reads TGCGCCAGCAGCTTGGAAACAGGGGGCTACAATGAGCAGTTCTTC. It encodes CASSLETGGYNEQFF. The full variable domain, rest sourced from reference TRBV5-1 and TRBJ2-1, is KAGVTQTPRYLIKTRGQQVTLSCSPISGHRSVSWYQQTPGQGLQFLFEYFSETQRNKGNFPGRFSGRQFSNSRSEMNVSTLELGDSALYLCASSLETGGYNEQFFGPGTRLTVL.